The rows below give T cell receptor beta chains drawn from one sample of a study of cytomegalovirus exposure and HLA in healthy donors. Profiling relied on immunoSEQ multiplex PCR, and the TCRdb table lists in-frame clones only, not all of them. The table shows about 150,000 clones, with around 79% occurring only once. The sequencing input was PBMCs. Source of these receptors: a man in his forties in good health and CMV-seropositive. CDR3s include the opening cysteine and the closing phenylalanine or tryptophan. The D gene is left open where the match is weak. Only some rows state a clone size, as once, few, many or a class for expanded clones.

clone size	V gene	J gene	D gene	CDR3 DNA	CDR3 protein
NA	TRBV5-1	TRBJ2-1	TRBD2	TGCGCCAGCAGCTTGGCTAGCGGGAGTGGCTACAATGAGCAGTTCTTC	CASSLASGSGYNEQFF
NA	TRBV5-1	TRBJ1-3	NA	TGCGCCAGCAGCTTGGTGTCAGGGGCTGGAAACACCATATATTTT	CASSLVSGAGNTIYF
NA	TRBV4-1	TRBJ2-1	NA	TGCGCCAGCAGCCGTCAGGAGGGACCCCTAGGAGCTCACAATGAGCAGTTCTTC	CASSRQEGPLGAHNEQFF
NA	TRBV6-6	TRBJ2-7	TRBD2	TGTGCCAGCAGAACGCCTAGCGGGGTTTTCTACGAGCAGTACTTC	CASRTPSGVFYEQYF
few	TRBV11-2	TRBJ1-2	TRBD1	TGTGCCAGCAGCCCGTTGAGGGGGGGACAGGGGGATGGCTACACCTTC	CASSPLRGGQGDGYTF
NA	TRBV5-1	TRBJ2-7	TRBD1	TGCGCCAGCAGCTCCTCGGGACAGATCTACGAGCAGTACTTC	CASSSSGQIYEQYF
NA	TRBV7-9	TRBJ2-7	TRBD2	TGTTCCAGCAGCTTAGGGCTAGCGGGAACCCGCGGCGAGCAGTACTTC	CSSSLGLAGTRGEQYF
NA	TRBV15	TRBJ2-4	TRBD1	TGTGCCACCAGCAGCGGAACAGGGGGCCAAAAAAACATTCAGTACTTC	CATSSGTGGQKNIQYF
NA	TRBV19	TRBJ2-1	TRBD2	TGTGCCAGTAGTATAGATCTCCTAGCGGGAGCATACAATGAGCAGTTCTTC	CASSIDLLAGAYNEQFF
NA	TRBV27	TRBJ2-1	TRBD2	TGTGCCAGCAGGGGACTAGCGGATGGGGAGCAGTTCTTC	CASRGLADGEQFF
NA	TRBV2	TRBJ2-6	TRBD1	TGTGCCAGCACTCTCACCGGGACAGCTAGCTCTGGGGCCAACGTCCTGACTTTC	CASTLTGTASSGANVLTF
NA	TRBV2	TRBJ1-5	TRBD1	TGTGCCAGCAGCAGGACAGGGAGGGTGGTTGAACCCCAGCATTTT	CASSRTGRVVEPQHF
NA	TRBV15	TRBJ1-1	TRBD1	TGTGCCACCAGCAGAGGACAGGGGAACACTGAAGCTTTCTTT	CATSRGQGNTEAFF
NA	TRBV7-2	TRBJ1-5	TRBD1	TGTGCCAGCAGCTTACTGGCCAGGGGGAGCAATCAGCCCCAGCATTTT	CASSLLARGSNQPQHF
NA	TRBV5-1	TRBJ2-4	TRBD1	TGCGCCAGCAGCCTGAGGACAGGGGACATTCAGTACTTC	CASSLRTGDIQYF
NA	TRBV5-1	TRBJ2-7	NA	TGCGCCAGCCAGGATAGCGGAAATACCTACGAGCAGTACTTC	CASQDSGNTYEQYF
NA	TRBV19	TRBJ2-3	NA	TGTGCCAGTATTGGCCCAAGGCAGGGGTCCACAGATACGCAGTATTTT	CASIGPRQGSTDTQYF
NA	TRBV19	TRBJ2-1	TRBD2	TGTGCCAGTAGTTCCGCCAGGGTAGGACTAGCGGGACGATACAATGAGCAGTTCTTC	CASSSARVGLAGRYNEQFF
NA	TRBV6-1	TRBJ2-1	NA	TGTGCCAGCAATAAGGGGGGGAGTGTCCACAATGAGCAGTTCTTC	CASNKGGSVHNEQFF
NA	TRBV6-5	TRBJ2-7	TRBD1	TGTGCCAGCAGTTACGGGGGACAGGGGGTTTACGAGCAGTACTTC	CASSYGGQGVYEQYF
NA	TRBV28	TRBJ2-1	TRBD2	TGTGCCAGCCGGGGTGGAGGCGGGAGGGCTAACAATGAGCAGTTCTTC	CASRGGGGRANNEQFF
NA	TRBV7-2	TRBJ2-6	NA	TGTGCCAGCAGCTCTTCTGGGGCCAACGTCCTGACTTTC	CASSSSGANVLTF
NA	TRBV7-7	TRBJ2-5	NA	TGTGCCAGCAGCCCGGGACTCAGGGAGACCCAGTACTTC	CASSPGLRETQYF
NA	TRBV7-2	TRBJ2-2	TRBD2	TGTGCCAGCAGCTTCCTACTAGCGGGAGCGGGAACCGGGGAGCTGTTTTTT	CASSFLLAGAGTGELFF
NA	TRBV5-1	TRBJ2-7	TRBD2	TGCGCCAGCAGCTTAGCGGGAGATGGGATGGTGGGCGAGCAGTACTTC	CASSLAGDGMVGEQYF
NA	TRBV9	TRBJ2-6	NA	TGTGCCAGCAGCGTAGCCCTGGCCTCAGCTGGGGCCAACGTCCTGACTTTC	CASSVALASAGANVLTF
NA	TRBV6-1	TRBJ1-5	NA	TGTGCCAGCAGTGAACTAGAGAGCAATCAGCCCCAGCATTTT	CASSELESNQPQHF
NA	TRBV28	TRBJ2-1	NA	TGTGCCAGCAGGGAGGGATCGTGGTTGAATGAGCAGTTCTTC	CASREGSWLNEQFF
NA	TRBV7-9	TRBJ1-2	NA	TGTGCCAGCAGCTTAGGACAGAACTATGGCTACACCTTC	CASSLGQNYGYTF
NA	TRBV9	TRBJ2-4	NA	TGTGCCAGCAGGGGGCAAGGAAACATTCAGTACTTC	CASRGQGNIQYF
once	TRBV28	TRBJ1-5	NA	TGTGCCAGCAGTTTAGGGTCAGGGAGCAATCAGCCCCAGCATTTT	CASSLGSGSNQPQHF
NA	TRBV27	TRBJ1-2	TRBD1	TGTGCCAGCAGTCCAAGACAGGGTGTCTACTATGGCTACACCTTC	CASSPRQGVYYGYTF
NA	TRBV2	TRBJ2-7	TRBD2	TGTGCCAGCCTCGAGAGTAGCGGGAGAAACGAGCAGTACTTC	CASLESSGRNEQYF
once	TRBV4-2	TRBJ2-7	TRBD2	TGTGCCAGCAGCCAAGAAAGCACTAGCGGGGCCTACGAGCAGTACTTC	CASSQESTSGAYEQYF
NA	TRBV7-2	TRBJ1-3	NA	TGTGCCAGCAGCTTAGTGTTGCTGGGGGGACCTGGAAACACCATATATTTT	CASSLVLLGGPGNTIYF
NA	TRBV19	TRBJ2-1	TRBD2	TGTGCCAGTAGTATAAGGGCTAGCGGTAGCTCCTACAATGAGCAGTTCTTC	CASSIRASGSSYNEQFF
few	TRBV27	TRBJ2-2	NA	TGTGCCAGCAGTTTATTTCGGGGCACCGGGGAGCTGTTTTTT	CASSLFRGTGELFF
once	TRBV7-9	TRBJ2-7	NA	TGTGCCAGCAGCTTCCACTCGGGGGAGCAGTACTTC	CASSFHSGEQYF
NA	TRBV7-3	TRBJ2-7	TRBD2	TGTGCCAGCAGCTTAGATGGGACTAGCGGATACGAGCAGTACTTC	CASSLDGTSGYEQYF
NA	TRBV15	TRBJ2-7	TRBD1	TGTGCCACCAGCAGGGGCAGGGGGCAGTACGAGCAGTACTTC	CATSRGRGQYEQYF
NA	TRBV5-1	TRBJ2-5	TRBD1	TGCGCCAGCAGCCTCCAGGGACAGTCAGAGACCCAGTACTTC	CASSLQGQSETQYF
NA	TRBV9	TRBJ2-1	NA	TGTGCCAGCAGCTCCTCTTTAGGGGGAGAGAGGAATGAGCAGTTCTTC	CASSSSLGGERNEQFF
few	TRBV28	TRBJ2-4	TRBD1	TGTGCCAGCAGTAACGAGGGGGCTACCAAAAACATTCAGTACTTC	CASSNEGATKNIQYF
NA	TRBV4-1	TRBJ1-5	NA	TGCGCCAGCAGCCAAGATATTTTATCCAGAAGGGGAGGTCAGCCCCAGCATTTT	CASSQDILSRRGGQPQHF
NA	TRBV29-1	TRBJ2-7	NA	TGCAGCGTTGAAGGGACTGGCTACGAGCAGTACTTC	CSVEGTGYEQYF
NA	TRBV7-9	TRBJ1-4	NA	TGTGCCAGCAGCTTAGGAACAAGAACTAATGAAAAACTGTTTTTT	CASSLGTRTNEKLFF
NA	TRBV21-1	TRBJ2-7	NA	TGTGCCGGTTGCGGGCTAGCGGGAAATCCCTACGAGCAGTACTTC	CAGCGLAGNPYEQYF
NA	TRBV7-2	TRBJ2-1	NA	TGTGCCAGCAGCTTAGGCGGGACTCTCCGATACAATGAGCAGTTCTTC	CASSLGGTLRYNEQFF
NA	TRBV19	TRBJ1-1	NA	TGTGCCAGTAGTTCCGCCGGGACAAAAGCTTTCTTT	CASSSAGTKAFF
NA	TRBV11-2	TRBJ2-4	TRBD2	TGTGCCAGCAGCAGATCCGGACTAGCGGGAGGGGGTGGAAACATTCAGTACTTC	CASSRSGLAGGGGNIQYF
NA	TRBV7-2	TRBJ1-5	NA	TGTGCCAGCAGCTTAGTCGGCGCAGGGAACAATCAGCCCCAGCATTTT	CASSLVGAGNNQPQHF
few	TRBV7-6	TRBJ2-3	TRBD2	TGTGCCAGCAGCCCCGGGACTAGCGGAGGTACAGATACGCAGTATTTT	CASSPGTSGGTDTQYF
few	TRBV7-8	TRBJ2-2	NA	TGTGCCAGCAGCTTAGAACACAACACCGGGGAGCTGTTTTTT	CASSLEHNTGELFF
once	TRBV18	TRBJ1-1	NA	TGTGCCAGCTCACCAACGGGGAACACTGAAGCTTTCTTT	CASSPTGNTEAFF
NA	TRBV9	TRBJ2-3	NA	TGTGCCAGCAGCGGACAGGGAGGTGATACGCAGTATTTT	CASSGQGGDTQYF
few	TRBV5-1	TRBJ2-3	NA	TGCGCCAGCAGCTTGGCCCGCCGGGGATCTGGCACAGATACGCAGTATTTT	CASSLARRGSGTDTQYF
once	TRBV6-5	TRBJ2-3	NA	TGTGCCAGCAGCGGGGGTGGTACGCAGTATTTT	CASSGGGTQYF
NA	TRBV30	TRBJ2-7	NA	TGTGCCTGGAGTGTTGTGGGGGGTACCTACGAGCAGTACTTC	CAWSVVGGTYEQYF
NA	TRBV15	TRBJ1-2	TRBD1	TGTGCCACCAGCCCAGTCCAGGGGGCCAATGGCTACACCTTC	CATSPVQGANGYTF
NA	TRBV7-9	TRBJ2-3	NA	TGTGCCAGCAGTAGCTTAATCAGAAGCACAGATACGCAGTATTTT	CASSSLIRSTDTQYF